What follows are 24 T cell receptor beta chains derived from one specimen sequenced in a study of cytomegalovirus exposure and HLA in healthy donors (dated by TCRdb to about 2017). The library was built by means of the immunoSEQ multiplex PCR assay. For the multiplex PCR, a mixture combining 60 forward primers for TCR Vbeta segments and 13 reverse primers for TCR Jbeta segments was used. In TCRdb, the immuneACCESS table is reduced to in-frame sequences with V and J assigned. These tables do not hold every clone; where another copy was compared, an unresolved V gene accounts for under half, and the others remain unexplained. This sample gives just over 150,000 clones in total; about 85% of them show up just once. In total, the top ten clones hold 2% to 2.5% of the sample. Sequencing was done on a sample of PBMCs. The receptors here all came from a man between 18 and 35 years old in good health and CMV-seropositive.

The chain uses TRBV4-2 and TRBJ2-7; 7 bases align to TRBD2. Germline loops: CDR1 LGHNA, CDR2 YNFKEQ. The trim removed 1 base at V and 3 bases at J, leaving 12 bases unmatched. This CDR3 spans 17 amino acids. CDR3 coding DNA: TGTGCCAGCAGCCAAGCTGGGGTGGGACTATCCCTCTACGAGCAGTACTTC. Protein product: CASSQAGVGLSLYEQYF.

The rearrangement uses TRBV7-6 and TRBJ2-7, with D uncertain. Deletions cut 0 bases from V and 5 bases from J, with 8 bases between. CDR1 and CDR2 from the germline V gene are SGHVS and FNYEAQ. The CDR3 covers 13 residues. In DNA, the CDR3 is TGTGCCAGCAGCTTAGCGCTCTCAGACGAGCAGTACTTC. It encodes CASSLALSDEQYF.

V and J are TRBV7-2 and TRBJ1-5; D unclear. The germline gives CDR1 SGHTA, CDR2 FQGNSA. This CDR3 has 15 amino acids. The V gene lost 4 bases and the J gene lost 0 bases, with 10 bases spanning the gap. The CDR3, as DNA: TGTGCCAGCAGCTCCGGCAGGAATAGCAATCAGCCCCAGCATTTT. Translating gives CASSSGRNSNQPQHF.

The chain uses TRBV5-5 and TRBJ1-5, with D possibly being TRBD1 (5 bases). The CDR3 sequence is 15 residues long. Germline CDR1 reads SGHKS; CDR2 reads YYEKEE (reference sequence). Trimming left V 5 bases short and J 0 bases short, with 12 bases between. The CDR3 sequence: CASSRGPYSNQPQHF. The DNA for the CDR3 is TGTGCCAGCAGTAGGGGCCCTTATAGCAATCAGCCCCAGCATTTT.

The V call is TRBV23-1, the J call TRBJ2-7; tentative D call: TRBD1 (5 bases). TRBV23-1 is treated as an ORF (open reading frame) with a function not yet certain. The CDR3 runs to 16 residues. The V end was cut by 4 bases, the J end by 1 base, with 17 bases between. CDR3 residues: CASSPSLRQGSYEQYF. The CDR3 bases are TGCGCCAGCAGTCCCTCTCTAAGGCAGGGTTCCTACGAGCAGTACTTC.

The chain is built from TRBV11-2 and TRBJ2-7; 7 nucleotides agree with TRBD2. This CDR3 region has 15 residues. V lost 3 bases and J lost 5; bases outside the gene matches: 10. Germline V gene sequence: CDR1 SGHAT, CDR2 FQNNGV. CDR3 sequence: CASSFGSGPPDEQYF. CDR3 in DNA: TGTGCCAGCAGCTTCGGTAGCGGGCCTCCGGACGAGCAGTACTTC.

The chain is built from TRBV4-1 and TRBJ2-1; 8 bases match TRBD2. There are 17 residues in the CDR3. V gave up 4 bases and J gave up 8 bases; unmatched junction bases: 16. Germline V gene lookup returns CDR1 MGHRA and CDR2 YSYEKL. CDR3 nucleotides: TGCGCCAGCAGCCCCGGCCTAGCGGGCTCTCTCAAGGATGAGCAGTTCTTC. As protein: CASSPGLAGSLKDEQFF.

The V and J genes are TRBV5-6 and TRBJ1-1; a weak D match, TRBD1 (6 bases). Trimming pared 0 bases from V and 5 bases from J, leaving 17 bases between. Germline V gene data show CDR1 as SGHDT and CDR2 as YYEEEE. The CDR3 loop spans 16 amino acids. CDR3 sequence reads: CASSLEQGGGWTEAFF. The DNA for the CDR3 is TGTGCCAGCAGCTTGGAACAGGGAGGGGGGTGGACTGAAGCTTTCTTT.

The genes are TRBV6-5 and TRBJ2-7, with a tentative D call TRBD1 (5 bases). CDR3 length: 13 residues. Trimming stripped 6 bases from V and 9 bases from J, with 18 bases between. From germline, CDR1 is MNHEY and CDR2 SVGAGI. CDR3 amino acids: CASRGLPWGRQYF. The CDR3 DNA reads as TGTGCCAGCAGAGGGCTCCCTTGGGGCCGGCAGTACTTC.

This rearrangement joins TRBV5-1 to TRBJ2-1, with TRBD1 as a possible D gene (6 bases). The length of the CDR3 is 15 residues. The V gene lost 0 bases and the J gene lost 5 bases, with 12 bases spanning the gap. Per the germline V gene, CDR1 is SGHRS and CDR2 is YFSETQ. The CDR3 spells CASSLGQGPNNEQFF. The CDR3 DNA reads TGCGCCAGCAGCTTGGGGCAGGGGCCTAACAATGAGCAGTTCTTC. Full variable domain (missing parts from reference TRBV5-1 and TRBJ2-1): KAGVTQTPRYLIKTRGQQVTLSCSPISGHRSVSWYQQTPGQGLQFLFEYFSETQRNKGNFPGRFSGRQFSNSRSEMNVSTLELGDSALYLCASSLGQGPNNEQFFGPGTRLTVL.

This chain connects TRBV11-2 to TRBJ2-3, with D perhaps TRBD2 (5 bases). The CDR3 has 14 residues. Trimming stripped 4 bases from V and 5 bases from J, with 13 bases between. Germline CDR1 SGHAT, CDR2 FQNNGV. The CDR3 loop reads CASSSRTEVDTQYF. The DNA for the CDR3 is TGTGCCAGCAGCTCCCGGACGGAGGTAGATACGCAGTATTTT.

This sequence joins TRBV2 and TRBJ2-7, with 7 nucleotides matching TRBD1. CDR3 length: 15 amino acids. Per germline, CDR1 SNHLY and CDR2 FYNNEI. Trimming took 5 bases from V and 3 from J; bases not matched to a gene: 10. CDR3 bases: TGTGCCAGCAGTAAAGACAGGGTGGGGCTCTACGAGCAGTACTTC. It translates to CASSKDRVGLYEQYF.

Only one count was recorded for this clone. The V gene is TRBV9, the J gene TRBJ1-1; possible D gene TRBD1, 6 bases. Germline CDR1 and CDR2: SGDLS and YYNGEE. Trimming took 3 bases from V and 0 from J, leaving 12 bases between them. The CDR3 loop spans 15 amino acids. CDR3 protein: CASSGTQGVNTEAFF. As DNA, the CDR3 is TGTGCCAGCAGCGGGACACAGGGAGTGAACACTGAAGCTTTCTTT.

The chain couples TRBV18 to TRBJ2-4, with D possibly being TRBD1 (5 bases). V was shortened by 1 base and J by 8 bases, with 12 bases between the two germline ends. CDR3 size: 14 residues. The germline gives CDR1 KGHSH, CDR2 LQKENI. The CDR3 DNA reads as TGTGCCAGCTCACCACTGCAGGGTTCGCACATTCAGTACTTC. This sequence encodes CASSPLQGSHIQYF.

The V and J genes are TRBV19 and TRBJ2-3; 9 positions agree with TRBD1. This CDR3 has 17 residues. Trimming cost V 3 bases and J 5 bases; bases outside gene matches: 12. In germline, CDR1 is LNHDA, CDR2 SQIVND (reference sequence). CDR3 sequence (DNA): TGTGCCAGTAGTATTTCGCTAAGGACAGGGGTCGGAGATACGCAGTATTTT. It encodes CASSISLRTGVGDTQYF.

The chain recombines TRBV9 with TRBJ2-3; D is perhaps TRBD2 (6 bases). Per germline, CDR1 SGDLS and CDR2 YYNGEE. V lost 4 bases and J 4 bases, leaving 13 bases between the germline ends. The CDR3 is 14 residues long. In DNA form, the CDR3 reads TGTGCCAGCAGCCCACGACTAGTTTCAGATACGCAGTATTTT. It encodes CASSPRLVSDTQYF.

This clone was seen a handful of times. This sequence joins TRBV5-4 and TRBJ2-7; tentative D call: TRBD2 (6 bases). The CDR3 extends over 14 amino acids. Germline values: CDR1 SGHNT, CDR2 YYREEE (reference sequence). The V end was cut by 0 bases, the J end by 1 base, with 8 bases between. CDR3 sequence reads: CASSLDGGSYEQYF. CDR3 coding DNA: TGTGCCAGCAGCTTGGACGGGGGTTCCTACGAGCAGTACTTC.

This sequence joins TRBV7-2 and TRBJ1-1; D gene ambiguous. CDR1 and CDR2 from the germline V gene are SGHTA and FQGNSA. Trimming removed 1 base from V and 7 bases from J, with 10 bases in between. The CDR3 runs to 13 residues. The CDR3 DNA reads as TGTGCCAGCAGCTTAGACGGGGTCGGTGAAGCTTTCTTT. The encoded protein is CASSLDGVGEAFF.

The CDR3 is CASALRTGYNEQFF. The DNA of the CDR3 is TGCGCCAGCGCCCTTAGGACAGGGTACAATGAGCAGTTCTTC. This chain joins TRBV4-1 and TRBJ2-1; 8 nucleotides agree with TRBD1. The CDR3 sequence is 14 residues long. Germline loops: CDR1 MGHRA, CDR2 YSYEKL. V dropped 8 bases and J dropped 4; count of bases not matched to a gene: 7.

The genes are TRBV5-4 and TRBJ2-5; 11 nucleotides match TRBD2. The germline V gene has CDR1 SGHNT and CDR2 YYREEE (reference sequence). Germline trimming cut 3 bases from V and 11 bases from J; bases unmatched to any gene: 12. The CDR3 runs to 15 residues. CDR3 sequence (DNA): TGTGCCAGCAGCTCCGCGGGGGGACTAGCGGATGAGCAGTACTTC. Translating it yields CASSSAGGLADEQYF.

The chain recombines TRBV4-3 with TRBJ2-1; 12 nucleotides agree with TRBD2. Germline V gene sequence: CDR1 LGHNA, CDR2 YSLEER. CDR3 size: 16 residues. The trim removed 3 bases at V and 6 bases at J, leaving 6 bases unmatched. The CDR3 region is CASSQALAGGPNEQFF. CDR3 nucleotide sequence: TGCGCCAGCAGCCAGGCCCTAGCGGGGGGGCCCAATGAGCAGTTCTTC.

This clone was seen just once. The chain has TRBV27 and TRBJ2-6; no reliable D call. Between the trimmed V and J ends, which lost 4 bases and 0 bases, there was a span of 4 bases. From germline, CDR1 is MNHEY and CDR2 SMNVEV (reference sequence). The CDR3 covers 14 residues. The CDR3 loop is CASSSGSGANVLTF. DNA for the CDR3: TGTGCCAGCAGTTCCGGCTCTGGGGCCAACGTCCTGACTTTC.

The rearrangement joins TRBV19 to TRBJ1-1; D uncertain. The germline V gene has CDR1 LNHDA and CDR2 SQIVND (reference sequence). Trimming took 2 bases from V and 0 from J, leaving 19 bases between them. The CDR3 length is 18 residues. The CDR3 nucleotides are TGTGCCAGTAGTATACCCGGGGTATCATCGCCCATGAACACTGAAGCTTTCTTT. This codes for CASSIPGVSSPMNTEAFF. Based on the CDR3 plus reference TRBV19 and TRBJ1-1, the full variable domain is DGGITQSPKYLFRKEGQNVTLSCEQNLNHDAMYWYRQDPGQGLRLIYYSQIVNDFQKGDIAEGYSVSREKKESFPLTVTSAQKNPTAFYLCASSIPGVSSPMNTEAFFGQGTRLTVV.

The chain has TRBV7-9 and TRBJ1-6, with D perhaps TRBD1 (5 bases). Germline loops: CDR1 SEHNR, CDR2 FQNEAQ (reference sequence). The CDR3 is made up of 16 amino acids. V was trimmed by 0 bases and J by 7 bases, leaving 13 bases between them. CDR3 nucleotide sequence: TGTGCCAGCAGCTTAGCGGTGACAGCAGGGAATTCACCCCTCCACTTT. Translated: CASSLAVTAGNSPLHF.